These 26 T cell receptor beta chains share one sample of origin, sequenced in a study of blood T cell repertoires in COVID-19. The table came from immunoSEQ multiplex PCR; TCRdb's copy has only in-frame clones and leaves some out. Here the sample spans roughly 170,000 clones, around nine tenths being singletons. Sequencing input: peripheral blood. Receptors were obtained from a man aged 35-49 years with active or convalescent COVID-19.

The CDR3 reads CASRTGDSGANVLTF. The CDR3 coding sequence is TGTGCCAGCAGGACAGGGGACTCTGGGGCCAACGTCCTGACTTTC. J is TRBJ2-6 and V is TRBV2; 8 bases are shared with TRBD1. The CDR3 has 15 amino acids. V was pared by 6 bases and J by 0 bases, with 1 base of the junction left unmatched. CDR1 is SNHLY, CDR2 FYNNEI, per germline.

CDR3 sequence (DNA): TGTGCCTGCCTCAGGGGGCTCTATGGCTACACCTTC. This gives the protein CACLRGLYGYTF. The V and J genes are TRBV30 and TRBJ1-2; 8 bases map to TRBD1. This CDR3 is built from 12 residues. CDR1 and CDR2 from the germline V gene are GTSNPN and SVGIG (reference sequence). Losses at the gene ends were 6 bases for V and 4 bases for J; bases not matched to a gene: 4.

This clone was counted once. The rearrangement links TRBV3-1 (or the pseudogene TRBV3-2) to TRBJ2-1, with 9 bases lining up with TRBD1. CDR1 LGHDT and CDR2 YNNKEL come from the germline V gene (reference sequence). The CDR3 has 17 residues. V dropped 1 base and J dropped 9; count of bases not matched to a gene: 13. The CDR3 DNA reads TGTGCCAGCAGCCAAGCCGGGACAGGGCACGCGTCGGGTGAGCAGTTCTTC. Encoded protein: CASSQAGTGHASGEQFF.

The V call is TRBV2, the J call TRBJ1-1; D is undetermined. The CDR3 consists of 13 residues. Trimming shortened V by 1 base and J by 3 bases, and 6 bases separated the two germline ends. Germline V gives CDR1 SNHLY, CDR2 FYNNEI. The CDR3: CASSEGGDTEAFF. The CDR3 nucleotides are TGTGCCAGCAGTGAAGGCGGAGACACTGAAGCTTTCTTT.

The chain carries TRBV30 and TRBJ1-4; weak D call: TRBD1 (5 bases). Germline V gene lookup returns CDR1 GTSNPN and CDR2 SVGIG (reference sequence). This CDR3 has 13 residues. Between the trimmed V and J ends, which lost 1 base and 10 bases, there was a span of 13 bases. For the CDR3, the DNA is TGTGCCTGGAGTGAACAGATAGGGGCAAAACTGTTTTTT. This sequence encodes CAWSEQIGAKLFF. The full variable domain, rest sourced from reference TRBV30 and TRBJ1-4, is SQTIHQWPATLVQPVGSPLSLECTVEGTSNPNLYWYRQAAGRGLQLLFYSVGIGQISSEVPQNLSASRPQDRQFILSSKKLLLSDSGFYLCAWSEQIGAKLFFGSGTQLSVL.

The chain employs TRBV9 and TRBJ2-4, with 9 bases that match TRBD1. Trimming took 4 bases from V and 1 from J; bases not matched to a gene: 3. The CDR3 length is 15 residues. CDR1 is SGDLS, CDR2 YYNGEE, per germline. CDR3 protein: CASSPGQGAKNIQYF. For the CDR3, the DNA is TGTGCCAGCAGCCCGGGACAGGGTGCCAAAAACATTCAGTACTTC.

This chain links TRBV5-1 with TRBJ1-2; D remains ambiguous. Germline assignment: CDR1 SGHRS and CDR2 YFSETQ. V shed 4 bases and J shed 7 bases, with 17 bases lying between them. The CDR3 spans 14 residues. The CDR3 loop reads CASSPPSGTSGYTF. CDR3 nucleotide sequence: TGCGCCAGCAGCCCTCCTTCGGGAACCAGTGGCTACACCTTC.

The gene calls are TRBV10-3 and TRBJ2-2, with 8 bases fitting TRBD1. This CDR3 is built from 14 residues. The J segment lost 5 bases and the V segment lost 5 bases, leaving 4 bases of the junction unmatched. Germline lookup yields CDR1 ENHRY and CDR2 SYGVKD. The DNA for the CDR3 is TGTGCCATCAGTAATACAGGGGGAACCGGGGAGCTGTTTTTT. It is translated as CAISNTGGTGELFF.

The chain carries TRBV6-2 or TRBV6-3 and TRBJ2-3, with D possibly being TRBD2 (6 bases). With 0 bases removed from V and 13 bases from J, the gap between germline ends came to 17 bases. The V gene's germline CDR1 is MNHEY and CDR2 SVGEGT. CDR3 length equals 14 residues. The CDR3 nucleotides read TGTGCCAGCAGTTACTCGACCGGGGGACCCATCGAGTATTTT. Its translation is CASSYSTGGPIEYF.

The chain employs TRBV7-2 and TRBJ2-2, with 9 nucleotides matching TRBD1. Germline values: CDR1 SGHTA, CDR2 FQGNSA. This CDR3 has 14 amino acids. V was pared by 6 bases and J by 7 bases, with 6 bases of the junction left unmatched. Here the CDR3 DNA reads TGTGCCAGCAGGTTGGGACAGGGAAGCGGGGAGCTGTTTTTT. Translated, it gives CASRLGQGSGELFF.

The J gene is TRBJ1-5, the V gene TRBV27; D is possibly TRBD1 (5 bases). Looked up from germline, CDR1 is MNHEY and CDR2 is SMNVEV (reference sequence). The CDR3 contains 15 residues. V lost 2 bases and J lost 4, with 12 bases in between. The CDR3 loop is CASSLRGLGNQPQHF. The CDR3 coding sequence is TGTGCCAGCAGTTTAAGGGGTTTAGGTAATCAGCCCCAGCATTTT.

The J gene is TRBJ1-6, the V gene TRBV4-1; tentative D call: TRBD1 (5 bases). CDR1 is MGHRA and CDR2 is YSYEKL in the germline V gene. The CDR3 loop spans 14 amino acids. The V gene lost 2 bases and the J gene lost 9 bases, with 11 bases spanning the gap. CDR3 coding DNA: TGCGCCAGCAGCCAATCCGTAGGGGTTTCACCCCTCCACTTT. Amino acid sequence: CASSQSVGVSPLHF.

This chain connects TRBV18 to TRBJ1-4, with D hard to call. The CDR3 length is 17 residues. Germline CDR1 is KGHSH and CDR2 is LQKENI. Between the trimmed V and J ends, which lost 3 bases and 2 bases, there was a span of 16 bases. CDR3 in DNA: TGTGCCAGCTCACCGTCCGAGTCGGGATTTACTAATGAAAAACTGTTTTTT. Translating gives CASSPSESGFTNEKLFF.

The chain combines TRBV25-1 with TRBJ2-2; no clear D. Trimming pared 0 bases from V and 2 bases from J, leaving 4 bases between. Germline assignment: CDR1 MGHDK and CDR2 SYGVNS. The CDR3 contains 14 residues. CDR3 coding DNA: TGTGCCAGCAGTGAATACTCCAACACCGGGGAGCTGTTTTTT. This codes for CASSEYSNTGELFF. Filled out from reference TRBV25-1 and TRBJ2-2, the complete variable domain reads EADIYQTPRYLVIGTGKKITLECSQTMGHDKMYWYQQDPGMELHLIHYSYGVNSTEKGDLSSESTVSRIRTEHFPLTLESARPSHTSQYLCASSEYSNTGELFFGEGSRLTVL.

This chain links TRBV2 with TRBJ1-5; D unresolved. Trimming pared 7 bases from V and 1 base from J, leaving 14 bases between. The CDR3 spans 15 residues. Germline loops: CDR1 SNHLY, CDR2 FYNNEI. The CDR3: CASKIEGLSNQPQHF. The CDR3 DNA is TGTGCCAGCAAGATTGAGGGCCTGAGCAATCAGCCCCAGCATTTT.

This clone was observed a single time. The gene calls are TRBV19 and TRBJ1-2; D uncertain. This CDR3 spans 13 amino acids. Trimming left V 8 bases short and J 6 bases short, with 16 bases between. Germline CDR1 reads LNHDA; CDR2 reads SQIVND (reference sequence). The CDR3 region is CASGYDKVDGYTF. CDR3 DNA sequence: TGTGCCAGTGGCTACGACAAAGTGGATGGCTACACCTTC. Variable domain in full (rest from reference TRBV19 and TRBJ1-2): DGGITQSPKYLFRKEGQNVTLSCEQNLNHDAMYWYRQDPGQGLRLIYYSQIVNDFQKGDIAEGYSVSREKKESFPLTVTSAQKNPTAFYLCASGYDKVDGYTFGSGTRLTVV.

The rearrangement links TRBV28 to TRBJ2-7; the match to TRBD1 covers 8 bases. With V trimmed by 8 bases and J by 4 bases, 7 bases remained unmatched. Germline CDR1 reads MDHEN; CDR2 reads SYDVKM. This CDR3 has 13 amino acids. The CDR3, as DNA: TGTGCCAGCGGTACTGACAGGGGTTACGAGCAGTACTTC. It is translated as CASGTDRGYEQYF.

In its sample, this clone was seen once. The rearrangement links TRBV12-3 or TRBV12-4 to TRBJ1-1; D is uncertain. Trimming shortened V by 4 bases and J by 3 bases, and 6 bases separated the two germline ends. This CDR3 region has 12 residues. CDR3 region: CASSSKYTEAFF. The CDR3 region has the DNA TGTGCCAGCAGTTCCAAATACACTGAAGCTTTCTTT.

V gene TRBV5-4 combines with J gene TRBJ1-3; TRBD1 aligns across 10 bases. The ends lost 4 bases at V and 2 bases at J; junction bases unmatched: 6. The CDR3 sequence is 16 residues long. Per the germline V gene, CDR1 is SGHNT and CDR2 is YYREEE (reference sequence). The CDR3 DNA reads TGTGCCAGCAGCACTCGACAGGGGGCGGCTGGAAACACCATATATTTT. Protein sequence: CASSTRQGAAGNTIYF.

The chain links TRBV4-2 to TRBJ2-5; 7 bases agree with TRBD1. The CDR3 consists of 14 residues. The J segment lost 1 base and the V segment lost 2 bases, leaving 1 base of the junction unmatched. Germline loops: CDR1 LGHNA, CDR2 YNFKEQ. CDR3 region: CASSQRGPQETQYF. The DNA of the CDR3 is TGTGCCAGCAGCCAAAGGGGGCCCCAAGAGACCCAGTACTTC.

In nucleotides, the CDR3 is TGTGCCAGCAGCCAAGATAGGAAAGGGAGTAGTTACGAGCAGTACTTC. Protein sequence: CASSQDRKGSSYEQYF. The chain combines TRBV14 with TRBJ2-7; tentatively, D is TRBD2 (5 bases). Germline V gene data show CDR1 as SGHDN and CDR2 as FVKESK. V gave up 0 bases and J gave up 4 bases, with 16 bases separating them. The CDR3 covers 16 residues.

The chain recombines TRBV6-6 with TRBJ1-2, with D perhaps matching TRBD1 (6 bases). Germline CDR1 and CDR2: MNHNY and SVGAGI (reference sequence). V was clipped by 0 bases and J by 8 bases, with 16 bases between them. This CDR3 spans 15 amino acids. CDR3: CASSYSTDGGRGYTF. DNA of the CDR3: TGTGCCAGCAGTTACTCGACTGACGGGGGGCGAGGCTACACCTTC.

This chain links TRBV6-1 with TRBJ2-7; D remains unclear. This CDR3 spans 14 amino acids. Germline V gene lookup returns CDR1 MNHNS and CDR2 SASEGT. The germline V and J ends were trimmed by 0 bases and 0 bases, with 6 bases remaining between them. CDR3 in amino acids: CASSEAFSSYEQYF. In DNA, the CDR3 is TGTGCCAGCAGTGAAGCCTTTAGCTCCTACGAGCAGTACTTC.

Here the CDR3 reads CASSVRVGAEAFF. The CDR3 nucleotides read TGTGCCAGCAGCGTAAGGGTAGGGGCTGAAGCTTTCTTT. This sequence joins TRBV9 and TRBJ1-1; possibly TRBD1 for D (5 bases). The CDR3 is made up of 13 amino acids. Per the germline V gene, CDR1 is SGDLS and CDR2 is YYNGEE. Trimming stripped 1 base from V and 6 bases from J, with 10 bases between.

This rearrangement joins TRBV18 to TRBJ1-1; TRBD1 agrees at 9 bases. Trimming at V came to 1 base and at J to 4 bases, leaving 4 bases not matched to a gene. CDR1 is KGHSH and CDR2 is LQKENI in the germline V gene. CDR3 length: 15 amino acids. The CDR3 reads CASSPRTGEGTEAFF. The CDR3 DNA is TGTGCCAGCTCACCACGGACAGGGGAGGGCACTGAAGCTTTCTTT. The variable domain in full, completed from reference TRBV18 and TRBJ1-1, reads NAGVMQNPRHLVRRRGQEARLRCSPMKGHSHVYWYRQLPEEGLKFMVYLQKENIIDESGMPKERFSAEFPKEGPSILRIQQVVRGDSAAYFCASSPRTGEGTEAFFGQGTRLTVV.

The rearrangement uses TRBV9 and TRBJ1-5; tentatively, D is TRBD1 (6 bases). The CDR3 sequence is 14 residues long. The V gene lost 4 bases and the J gene lost 4 bases, with 12 bases spanning the gap. Germline-derived CDR1 and CDR2 are SGDLS and YYNGEE. CDR3 in amino acids: CASSPGQINQPQHF. The CDR3 coding sequence is TGTGCCAGCAGCCCCGGACAGATAAATCAGCCCCAGCATTTT.